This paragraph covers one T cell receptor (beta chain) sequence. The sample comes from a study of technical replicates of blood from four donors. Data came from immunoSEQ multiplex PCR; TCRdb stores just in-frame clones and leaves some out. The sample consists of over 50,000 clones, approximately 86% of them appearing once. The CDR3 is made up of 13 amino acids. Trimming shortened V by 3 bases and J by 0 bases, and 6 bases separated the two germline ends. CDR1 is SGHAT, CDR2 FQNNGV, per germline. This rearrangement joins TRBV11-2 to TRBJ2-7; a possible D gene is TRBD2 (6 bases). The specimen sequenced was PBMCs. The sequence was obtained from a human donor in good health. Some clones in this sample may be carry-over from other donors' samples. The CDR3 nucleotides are TGTGCCAGCAGCTTCGGGGGCTCCTACGAGCAGTACTTC. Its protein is CASSFGGSYEQYF.